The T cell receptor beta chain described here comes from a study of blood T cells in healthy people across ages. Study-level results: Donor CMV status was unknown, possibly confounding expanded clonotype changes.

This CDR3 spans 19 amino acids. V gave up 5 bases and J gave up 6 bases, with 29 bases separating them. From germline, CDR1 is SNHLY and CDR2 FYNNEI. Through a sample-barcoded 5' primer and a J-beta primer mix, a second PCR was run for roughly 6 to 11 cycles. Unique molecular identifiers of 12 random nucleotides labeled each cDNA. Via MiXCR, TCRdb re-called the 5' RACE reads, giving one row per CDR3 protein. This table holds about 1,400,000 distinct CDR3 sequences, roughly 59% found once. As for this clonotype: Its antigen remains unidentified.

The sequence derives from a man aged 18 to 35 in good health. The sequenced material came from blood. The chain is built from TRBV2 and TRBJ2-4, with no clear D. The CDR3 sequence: CASSQTMLGTQISGNIQYF. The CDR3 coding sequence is TGTGCCAGCAGTCAGACAATGCTAGGCACCCAGATTTCCGGAAACATTCAGTACTTC. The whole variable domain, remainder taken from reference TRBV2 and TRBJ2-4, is EPEVTQTPSHQVTQMGQEVILRCVPISNHLYFYWYRQILGQKVEFLVSFYNNEISEKSEIFDDQFSVERPDGSNFTLKIRSTKLEDSAMYFCASSQTMLGTQISGNIQYFGAGTRLSVL.